These 12 T cell receptor beta chains originate from one sample sequenced in a study of blood T cell repertoires in COVID-19. Measured with immunoSEQ multiplex PCR; TCRdb has only the in-frame clones, and not every one. The data hold about 59,000 clones, with 60% to 80% observed a single time. The sample comprised peripheral blood. Receptors were obtained from a man at least 80 years old with acute or convalescent COVID-19.

The V gene is TRBV2, the J gene TRBJ2-3, with 8 nucleotides matching TRBD2. This CDR3 contains 15 residues. Losses at the gene ends were 5 bases for V and 0 bases for J; bases not matched to a gene: 4. CDR1 is SNHLY and CDR2 is FYNNEI in the germline V gene. CDR3 amino acids: CASSSERGSTDTQYF. The CDR3 DNA is TGTGCCAGCAGTTCTGAGCGGGGGAGCACAGATACGCAGTATTTT. Filled out from reference TRBV2 and TRBJ2-3, the complete variable domain reads EPEVTQTPSHQVTQMGQEVILRCVPISNHLYFYWYRQILGQKVEFLVSFYNNEISEKSEIFDDQFSVERPDGSNFTLKIRSTKLEDSAMYFCASSSERGSTDTQYFGPGTRLTVL.

The CDR3 here is CASRPGLGWDEQYF. As DNA, the CDR3 is TGTGCCAGCAGACCAGGGCTGGGGTGGGACGAGCAGTACTTC. The genes are TRBV7-2 and TRBJ2-7; tentatively, D is TRBD1 (5 bases). V dropped 6 bases and J dropped 5 bases, with 17 bases sitting between them. The CDR3 consists of 14 residues. Germline V lookup: CDR1 SGHTA, CDR2 FQGNSA.

This clone has just a few counts. The CDR3, as DNA: TGTGCCAGCAGACCACCCCCACGGCTAGGCACTGAAGCTTTCTTT. Translated, it gives CASRPPPRLGTEAFF. The genes are TRBV7-9 and TRBJ1-1; no firm D call. The ends were cut back, 6 bases at V and 4 bases at J, with 18 bases in the middle. Looked up from germline, CDR1 is SEHNR and CDR2 is FQNEAQ (reference sequence). The CDR3 totals 15 residues.

The V call is TRBV11-2, the J call TRBJ2-7; D call uncertain. The CDR3 is 13 residues long. V was cut by 0 bases and J by 3 bases, with 6 bases left in between. Germline values: CDR1 SGHAT, CDR2 FQNNGV. The CDR3 DNA sequence: TGTGCCAGCAGCTTAGACTCCTACTACGAGCAGTACTTC. It specifies CASSLDSYYEQYF. The full variable domain, completed using reference TRBV11-2 and TRBJ2-7, is EAGVAQSPRYKIIEKRQSVAFWCNPISGHATLYWYQQILGQGPKLLIQFQNNGVVDDSQLPKDRFSAERLKGVDSTLKIQPAKLEDSAVYLCASSLDSYYEQYFGPGTRLTVT.

The chain recombines TRBV29-1 with TRBJ2-1; D not certain. The CDR3 spans 11 residues. The germline gives CDR1 SQVTM, CDR2 ANQGSEA. Trimming removed 4 bases from V and 7 bases from J, with 8 bases in between. The CDR3 DNA sequence: TGCAGCGTTGTTCCCAGAAATGAGCAGTTCTTC. Its translation is CSVVPRNEQFF.

This sequence joins TRBV5-1 and TRBJ2-5; TRBD2 agrees at 8 bases. This CDR3 contains 18 residues. Germline CDR1 reads SGHRS; CDR2 reads YFSETQ. J gave up 1 base and V 2 bases, and 13 bases lay outside the gene matches. DNA of the CDR3: TGCGCCAGCAGCTTACTCCCCGGGGGGGCCTTACGCCAAGAGACCCAGTACTTC. It translates to CASSLLPGGALRQETQYF.

This chain links TRBV29-1 with TRBJ1-1; no clear D gene. The germline CDR1 and CDR2 sequences are SQVTM and ANQGSEA. V lost 7 bases and J 0 bases, leaving 6 bases between the germline ends. This CDR3 comprises 11 residues. In DNA, the CDR3 is TGCAGCGGGCTGATGAACACTGAAGCTTTCTTT. Amino acid sequence: CSGLMNTEAFF.

The chain recombines TRBV5-5 with TRBJ1-2, with D hard to call. Between the trimmed V and J ends, which lost 4 bases and 3 bases, there was a span of 13 bases. There are 14 residues in the CDR3. Germline-derived CDR1 and CDR2 are SGHKS and YYEKEE (reference sequence). CDR3 nucleotide sequence: TGTGCCAGCAGCCGAGCGCCTGCGGACTATGGCTACACCTTC. Translation: CASSRAPADYGYTF.

J is TRBJ1-4 and V is TRBV13, with D perhaps matching TRBD1 (6 bases). Trimming took 5 bases from V and 7 from J, leaving 23 bases between them. The CDR3 contains 17 residues. Germline lookup yields CDR1 PRHDT and CDR2 FYEKMQ (reference sequence). In nucleotides, the CDR3 is TGTGCCAGCAGCCCTTCACGATCGGGACATCAGGGTGAAAAACTGTTTTTT. Translated, it gives CASSPSRSGHQGEKLFF. Full variable domain (remainder filled in from reference TRBV13 and TRBJ1-4): AAGVIQSPRHLIKEKRETATLKCYPIPRHDTVYWYQQGPGQDPQFLISFYEKMQSDKGSIPDRFSAQQFSDYHSELNMSSLELGDSALYFCASSPSRSGHQGEKLFFGSGTQLSVL.

The chain joins TRBV7-8 to TRBJ1-5; D remains ambiguous. Between the trimmed V and J ends, which lost 5 bases and 6 bases, there was a span of 11 bases. CDR1 and CDR2 (germline): SGHVS, FQNEAQ. The CDR3 has 13 residues. The CDR3 DNA sequence: TGTGCCAGCAGCCCCCGGCCGGGTCAGCCCCAGCATTTT. Its translation is CASSPRPGQPQHF.

V and J are TRBV18 and TRBJ1-2; D uncertain. Germline V lookup: CDR1 KGHSH, CDR2 LQKENI. The CDR3 has 13 amino acids. V lost 3 bases to trimming and J lost 2 bases, with 7 bases between them. The CDR3 here is CASSPARNYGYTF. CDR3 DNA sequence: TGTGCCAGCTCACCCGCGAGAAACTATGGCTACACCTTC. Using reference TRBV18 and TRBJ1-2 for the parts outside the CDR3, the full variable domain is NAGVMQNPRHLVRRRGQEARLRCSPMKGHSHVYWYRQLPEEGLKFMVYLQKENIIDESGMPKERFSAEFPKEGPSILRIQQVVRGDSAAYFCASSPARNYGYTFGSGTRLTVV.

This chain joins TRBV5-1 and TRBJ2-5; 9 bases map to TRBD1. Germline assignment: CDR1 SGHRS and CDR2 YFSETQ. The CDR3 extends over 14 amino acids. V lost 4 bases, J lost 1 base, and 2 bases stayed unmatched. CDR3 region: CASSTTGGQETQYF. The CDR3 region has the DNA TGCGCCAGCAGCACGACAGGGGGCCAAGAGACCCAGTACTTC.